The 9 T cell receptor beta chains listed next were all sequenced from one sample in a study of PD-1 blockade in mismatch repair-deficient tumors. Clones were sequenced by immunoSEQ multiplex PCR, and TCRdb holds only the in-frame ones, with some missing. The sample yields 120,000 or so clones, almost 90% seen once. Sequencing used peripheral blood, obtained 70 to 72 weeks after starting pembrolizumab. The receptor set was obtained from an adult with mismatch repair-deficient cancer.

The J gene is TRBJ2-3, the V gene TRBV10-3; D is tentatively TRBD1 or TRBD2 (6 bases each). This CDR3 is 20 amino acids long. Germline V lookup: CDR1 ENHRY, CDR2 SYGVKD. Trimming left V 3 bases short and J 2 bases short, with 27 bases between. Here the CDR3 reads CAISDWEFTGSGLDTDTQYF. The DNA of the CDR3 is TGTGCCATCAGTGATTGGGAGTTCACAGGGTCGGGACTCGACACAGATACGCAGTATTTT.

The chain has TRBV28 and TRBJ1-2; D is ambiguous. The CDR3 runs 13 residues. Trimming left V 3 bases short and J 2 bases short, with 7 bases between. Germline assignment: CDR1 MDHEN and CDR2 SYDVKM. DNA of the CDR3: TGTGCCAGCAGTTTTGGAGGGAACTATGGCTACACCTTC. It encodes CASSFGGNYGYTF.

The chain links TRBV27 to TRBJ1-1, with D unclear. Trimming took off 3 bases at V and 1 base at J, with 6 bases between the two ends. Looked up from germline, CDR1 is MNHEY and CDR2 is SMNVEV (reference sequence). CDR3 length: 13 amino acids. The CDR3 is CASSFYPNTEAFF. CDR3 sequence (DNA): TGTGCCAGCAGTTTTTACCCGAACACTGAAGCTTTCTTT.

The chain links TRBV30 to TRBJ1-1; no firm D call. The CDR3 consists of 11 residues. V lost 4 bases, J lost 5 bases, and 8 bases lay in between. Germline assignment: CDR1 GTSNPN and CDR2 SVGIG (reference sequence). The CDR3 region is CAWTQGTEAFF. CDR3 sequence (DNA): TGTGCCTGGACCCAAGGAACTGAAGCTTTCTTT.

The chain combines TRBV5-1 with TRBJ2-1; D is unresolved. The V gene's germline CDR1 is SGHRS and CDR2 YFSETQ. The CDR3 consists of 12 residues. With 0 bases removed from V and 3 bases from J, the gap between germline ends came to 1 base. DNA for the CDR3: TGCGCCAGCAGCTTGGACTACAATGAGCAGTTCTTC. It codes for CASSLDYNEQFF. Full variable domain (remainder filled in from reference TRBV5-1 and TRBJ2-1): KAGVTQTPRYLIKTRGQQVTLSCSPISGHRSVSWYQQTPGQGLQFLFEYFSETQRNKGNFPGRFSGRQFSNSRSEMNVSTLELGDSALYLCASSLDYNEQFFGPGTRLTVL.

The chain links TRBV16 to TRBJ2-7; D is unclear. Trimming removed 3 bases from V and 5 bases from J, with 11 bases in between. The CDR3 is 13 amino acids. Germline V lookup: CDR1 KGHSY, CDR2 FQNENV. The CDR3, as DNA: TGTGCCAGCAGCCACCTGGGTCGCGACGAGCAGTACTTC. Its translation is CASSHLGRDEQYF.

A few counts support this clone. Since a much larger clone is just one base distant, this may be a read error. The sample carries other DNA sequences with the same CDR3. The V and J genes are TRBV6-4 and TRBJ2-1, with D unresolved. V shed 0 bases and J shed 5 bases, with 5 bases lying between them. The CDR3 has 13 residues. Germline CDR1 reads MRHNA; CDR2 reads SNTAGT. This CDR3 reads CASSDSDNNEQFF. For the CDR3, the DNA is TGTGCCAGCAGTGACTCAGACAACAATGAGCAGTTCTTC.

This clone was found once. V gene TRBV11-2 combines with J gene TRBJ1-2; a weak D match, TRBD1 (6 bases). The germline V gene has CDR1 SGHAT and CDR2 FQNNGV. V dropped 2 bases and J dropped 2 bases, with 12 bases sitting between them. This CDR3 spans 15 amino acids. In DNA form, the CDR3 reads TGTGCCAGCAGCTTACACAGGGACCCCAACTATGGCTACACCTTC. Its translation: CASSLHRDPNYGYTF.

This clone has only a few counts. The rearrangement joins TRBV27 to TRBJ2-2; maybe TRBD2 (5 bases). This CDR3 is built from 16 residues. V gave up 5 bases and J gave up 1 base, with 14 bases separating them. Germline CDR1 is MNHEY and CDR2 is SMNVEV (reference sequence). The CDR3 spells CASSATPGLNTGELFF. In DNA form, the CDR3 reads TGTGCCAGCAGTGCAACCCCGGGATTGAACACCGGGGAGCTGTTTTTT.